The 25 T cell receptor beta chains given below trace back to one sample, sequenced in a study of blood T cell repertoires in COVID-19. Repertoires were generated with immunoSEQ multiplex PCR, while TCRdb's copy carries only in-frame clones and drops some. The repertoire holds roughly 230,000 clones, with about 93% as singletons. Material for sequencing was peripheral blood. These receptors all come from a young man with COVID-19, enrolled during active disease.

The chain has TRBV30 and TRBJ1-5; D is unclear. Trimming removed 1 base from V and 4 bases from J, with 11 bases in between. This CDR3 is 14 amino acids long. Germline CDR1 is GTSNPN and CDR2 is SVGIG (reference sequence). CDR3 protein: CAWSETQQNQPQHF. The CDR3, as DNA: TGTGCCTGGAGTGAAACACAGCAAAATCAGCCCCAGCATTTT.

This chain uses TRBV7-9 with TRBJ1-2, with 7 bases matching TRBD1. Germline V gives CDR1 SEHNR, CDR2 FQNEAQ (reference sequence). The CDR3 length is 14 residues. V trimming: 5 bases; J trimming: 7 bases; junction bases outside the gene matches: 10. This CDR3 reads CASSGQGGAGGYTF. The DNA of the CDR3 is TGTGCCAGCAGCGGTCAGGGGGGCGCGGGTGGCTACACCTTC. The full variable domain, completed using reference TRBV7-9 and TRBJ1-2, is DTGVSQNPRHKITKRGQNVTFRCDPISEHNRLYWYRQTLGQGPEFLTYFQNEAQLEKSRLLSDRFSAERPKGSFSTLEIQRTEQGDSAMYLCASSGQGGAGGYTFGSGTRLTVV.

This chain links TRBV30 with TRBJ1-3; 10 nucleotides match TRBD1. Losses at the gene ends were 4 bases for V and 4 bases for J; bases not matched to a gene: 4. CDR3 length equals 14 residues. Germline V gene sequence: CDR1 GTSNPN, CDR2 SVGIG (reference sequence). DNA for the CDR3: TGTGCCTGGAAGGGACAGGGGTCGGGAAACACCATATATTTT. This gives the protein CAWKGQGSGNTIYF.

A single count supports this clone. The J gene is TRBJ1-2, the V gene TRBV5-4; 9 bases are shared with TRBD1. CDR3 size: 15 residues. J gave up 7 bases and V 4 bases, and 11 bases lay outside the gene matches. Germline values: CDR1 SGHNT, CDR2 YYREEE (reference sequence). Here the CDR3 reads CASSAKDRGSFGYTF. The CDR3 DNA sequence: TGTGCCAGCAGCGCAAAGGACAGGGGAAGTTTTGGCTACACCTTC. The full variable domain, rest sourced from reference TRBV5-4 and TRBJ1-2, is ETGVTQSPTHLIKTRGQQVTLRCSSQSGHNTVSWYQQALGQGPQFIFQYYREEENGRGNFPPRFSGLQFPNYSSELNVNALELDDSALYLCASSAKDRGSFGYTFGSGTRLTVV.

V is TRBV27 and J is TRBJ1-1; D is possibly TRBD1 (5 bases). This CDR3 has 15 amino acids. Germline values: CDR1 MNHEY, CDR2 SMNVEV (reference sequence). V dropped 1 base and J dropped 0 bases, with 9 bases sitting between them. CDR3 nucleotides: TGTGCCAGCAGTTTATATCCAGGGATGAACACTGAAGCTTTCTTT. It yields the protein CASSLYPGMNTEAFF.

The genes are TRBV7-9 and TRBJ1-2, with no clear D. CDR1 SEHNR and CDR2 FQNEAQ come from the germline V gene (reference sequence). CDR3 size: 12 residues. V was cut by 1 base and J by 8 bases, with 8 bases left in between. CDR3 protein: CASSLDGGGYTF. The CDR3 DNA follows: TGTGCCAGCAGCTTAGACGGAGGGGGCTACACCTTC.

The chain combines TRBV6-5 with TRBJ2-3; TRBD2 aligns across 7 bases. V lost 6 bases to trimming and J lost 0 bases; unmatched junction nucleotides: 6. In germline, CDR1 is MNHEY, CDR2 SVGAGI. The CDR3 covers 15 residues. CDR3 in amino acids: CASRESGESTDTQYF. The CDR3 DNA sequence: TGTGCCAGCAGGGAGAGCGGGGAGAGCACAGATACGCAGTATTTT.

The chain carries TRBV19 and TRBJ1-1; D is uncertain. The germline gives CDR1 LNHDA, CDR2 SQIVND (reference sequence). V lost 7 bases and J 3 bases, leaving 15 bases between the germline ends. The CDR3 has 14 residues. This chain's CDR3 is CASTSWLGDTEAFF. The CDR3 nucleotides read TGTGCCAGTACCAGTTGGCTCGGGGACACTGAAGCTTTCTTT.

The count of this clone is one. This chain connects TRBV9 to TRBJ1-4; no clear D. The CDR3 loop spans 15 amino acids. V was trimmed by 0 bases and J by 4 bases, leaving 10 bases between them. Germline CDR1 is SGDLS and CDR2 is YYNGEE. The CDR3 DNA follows: TGTGCCAGCAGCGTAGGCGGCTCGGGTAATGAAAAACTGTTTTTT. Translation: CASSVGGSGNEKLFF.

This clone has just a few counts. The V call is TRBV4-1, the J call TRBJ1-1, with 8 bases identical to TRBD1. Germline values: CDR1 MGHRA, CDR2 YSYEKL. V shed 4 bases and J 5 bases; nucleotides not matched to a gene: 12. This CDR3 spans 16 amino acids. In nucleotides, the CDR3 is TGCGCCAGCAGCCCGGAAACTACAGGGGGGCGAACTGAAGCTTTCTTT. Translated, it gives CASSPETTGGRTEAFF.

V gene TRBV2 combines with J gene TRBJ1-5, with 10 bases identical to TRBD1. This CDR3 region has 16 residues. Germline-derived CDR1 and CDR2 are SNHLY and FYNNEI. Trimming removed 4 bases from V and 8 bases from J; junction bases left unmatched: 11. CDR3 coding DNA: TGTGCCAGCAGTGGACAGGGGGCGCGGACTAATGAGCCCCAGCATTTT. It codes for CASSGQGARTNEPQHF.

The V and J genes are TRBV14 and TRBJ2-1; 7 nucleotides match TRBD2. Germline CDR1 reads SGHDN; CDR2 reads FVKESK. Germline trimming cut 2 bases from V and 5 bases from J; bases unmatched to any gene: 6. This CDR3 region has 15 residues. The CDR3 region has the DNA TGTGCCAGCAGCCAATCGAGGGGAGGGGACAATGAGCAGTTCTTC. Its translation: CASSQSRGGDNEQFF.

The gene calls are TRBV7-5 and TRBJ1-2. TRBV7-5 is labeled a pseudogene. The CDR3 consists of 17 residues. The CDR3 reads CVRSRTWEAPGWHGYTF. The CDR3 nucleotides read TGTGTCAGAAGCCGCACCTGGGAGGCACCGGGGTGGCATGGCTACACCTTC.

For this clone: Additional DNA sequences in this sample encode the identical CDR3. The chain links TRBV6-5 to TRBJ1-5; 7 nucleotides agree with TRBD1. With V trimmed by 8 bases and J by 2 bases, 3 bases remained unmatched. The length of the CDR3 is 13 residues. Per the germline V gene, CDR1 is MNHEY and CDR2 is SVGAGI. The CDR3 region is CASGGTGNQPQHF. CDR3 sequence (DNA): TGTGCCAGCGGGGGGACAGGCAATCAGCCCCAGCATTTT.

The V gene is TRBV19, the J gene TRBJ1-2, with 10 bases fitting TRBD1. Germline lookup yields CDR1 LNHDA and CDR2 SQIVND (reference sequence). CDR3 length: 17 residues. V lost 5 bases, J lost 7 bases, and 16 bases stayed unmatched. CDR3 in amino acids: CASSAGETTRDRGGYTF. CDR3 nucleotides: TGTGCCAGTAGTGCGGGAGAAACGACCCGGGACAGGGGTGGCTACACCTTC. The full variable domain, its missing parts supplied by reference TRBV19 and TRBJ1-2, is DGGITQSPKYLFRKEGQNVTLSCEQNLNHDAMYWYRQDPGQGLRLIYYSQIVNDFQKGDIAEGYSVSREKKESFPLTVTSAQKNPTAFYLCASSAGETTRDRGGYTFGSGTRLTVV.

This clone was observed a handful of times. The chain couples TRBV9 to TRBJ1-2; tentative D call: TRBD1 (5 bases). Germline CDR1 reads SGDLS; CDR2 reads YYNGEE. Trimming took off 4 bases at V and 8 bases at J, with 21 bases between the two ends. The CDR3 is 15 amino acids. CDR3 protein: CASSRFGGTFWGYTF. The CDR3 DNA sequence: TGTGCCAGCAGCCGGTTCGGGGGTACATTTTGGGGCTACACCTTC.

The chain recombines TRBV10-1 with TRBJ1-1; 7 bases fit TRBD1. After removal of 1 base from V and 4 bases from J, the junction contained 3 bases not matched to a gene. CDR3 size: 14 residues. Germline-derived CDR1 and CDR2 are WNHNN and SYGVQD (reference sequence). Here the CDR3 DNA reads TGCGCCAGCAGTGAGTATGCAGGGGGCACTGAAGCTTTCTTT. Its translation is CASSEYAGGTEAFF.

In its sample, this clone was seen once. The chain has TRBV30 and TRBJ1-5, with D perhaps matching TRBD1 (5 bases). The CDR3 runs 14 residues. Germline CDR1 and CDR2: GTSNPN and SVGIG (reference sequence). V was shortened by 3 bases and J by 1 base, with 10 bases between the two germline ends. The CDR3 loop is CAWRLQGSNQPQHF. In DNA form, the CDR3 reads TGTGCCTGGAGGCTTCAGGGAAGCAATCAGCCCCAGCATTTT.

This clone was detected only a few times. The germline gene is not matched at one end of the junction; a read error may be the cause. This chain links TRBV6-1 with TRBJ2-2; a weak D match, TRBD2 (5 bases). In germline, CDR1 is MNHNS, CDR2 SASEGT. This CDR3 region has 17 residues. Here the CDR3 DNA reads TGTGCCAGCAATGAAGGAGTAGCGACTGCGCTCACCGGGGAGCTGTTTTTT. Translated: CASNEGVATALTGELFF.

The chain is built from TRBV2 and TRBJ1-6; D ambiguous. Germline CDR1 SNHLY, CDR2 FYNNEI. V shed 4 bases and J shed 0 bases, with 13 bases lying between them. The length of the CDR3 is 17 residues. Here the CDR3 reads CASSGPGESSYNSPLHF. Written as DNA, the CDR3 is TGTGCCAGCAGTGGACCCGGGGAAAGCTCCTATAATTCACCCCTCCACTTT.

This clone was seen only once. The chain carries TRBV10-3 and TRBJ1-1; a weak D match, TRBD1 (6 bases). V lost 4 bases, J lost 0 bases, and 21 bases lay in between. Germline CDR1 and CDR2: ENHRY and SYGVKD. This CDR3 has 18 amino acids. This chain's CDR3 is CAISGQDRSPLLNTEAFF. CDR3 DNA: TGTGCCATCAGTGGCCAAGACAGGTCTCCACTTTTGAACACTGAAGCTTTCTTT.

This clone was seen a single time. The V call is TRBV12-3 or TRBV12-4, the J call TRBJ1-1, with D hard to call. Trimming shortened V by 2 bases and J by 3 bases, and 7 bases separated the two germline ends. The CDR3 extends over 13 amino acids. The CDR3 loop reads CASSLPTYTEAFF. CDR3 nucleotides: TGTGCCAGCAGTTTACCGACTTACACTGAAGCTTTCTTT.

The rearrangement uses TRBV11-2 and TRBJ2-1, with 7 bases that match TRBD1. V was pared by 4 bases and J by 9 bases, with 9 bases of the junction left unmatched. This CDR3 has 14 residues. Germline loops: CDR1 SGHAT, CDR2 FQNNGV. The CDR3 DNA reads TGTGCCAGCAGCTCGGGACAGCCACATGGTGAGCAGTTCTTC. It codes for CASSSGQPHGEQFF.

V is TRBV2 and J is TRBJ2-2; maybe TRBD1 (6 bases). Germline V CDR1 and CDR2: SNHLY, FYNNEI. V was shortened by 8 bases and J by 3 bases, with 16 bases between the two germline ends. CDR3 length equals 15 residues. The CDR3 DNA follows: TGTGCCAGCGCCGACGTGGGGGCTTACACCGGGGAGCTGTTTTTT. Translation gives CASADVGAYTGELFF.

The V call is TRBV19, the J call TRBJ2-3; 8 nucleotides line up with TRBD1. CDR1 LNHDA and CDR2 SQIVND come from the germline V gene (reference sequence). The ends lost 7 bases at V and 0 bases at J; junction bases unmatched: 12. This CDR3 comprises 17 residues. The chain's CDR3 is CASIPGQGQQSTDTQYF. In nucleotides, the CDR3 is TGTGCCAGTATTCCAGGACAGGGACAGCAGAGCACAGATACGCAGTATTTT.